The source of this T cell receptor beta chain is a study of neurological immune-mediated disorders. This clonotype was seen at least ten times. 5'RACE employing 10-nucleotide random UMIs yielded the cDNA. Using its own MiXCR run on the 5' RACE reads, TCRdb lists one record per CDR3 protein. The table shows approximately 74,000 distinct CDR3 sequences, with about 9.4% occurring only once. CDR1 is SGHTA, CDR2 FQGNSA, per germline. Between the trimmed V and J ends, which lost 0 bases and 0 bases, there was a span of 11 bases. CDR3 length: 16 residues. The genes are TRBV7-2 and TRBJ1-2; D is possibly TRBD1 (5 bases). This TCR came from a man aged 45 to 65 in good health. The sequencing sample was made of PBMCs. CDR3 residues: CASSLAGAGTNYGYTF. CDR3 nucleotides: TGTGCCAGCAGCTTAGCGGGTGCAGGGACTAACTATGGCTACACCTTC.